This T cell receptor (beta chain) was identified in a study of shared clonotypes between healthy human individuals (dated by TCRdb to the early 2020s). General notes on the study: A few men and two women, aged 18 to 49 years, made up the cohort. For each donor, CD4 naive and CD4 memory were each given three plates, CD8 naive was given two plates, and CD8 memory was given one plate. The study deeply sequenced blood TCR repertoires of about five healthy adults to estimate repertoire size and the extent of clonotype sharing between individuals. Libraries were prepared and TCR repertoires were sequenced by different laboratories using diverse techniques, in order to increase sequencing depth and limit assay-specific biases. Between about 0.8 and 9 billion PBMCs per donor were obtained by leukapheresis.

About this clone itself: Its antigen is still unknown. Base qualities are not recorded, but no much larger clone differs from it by a single base.

Using the deep immunoSEQ assay, TCR CDR3 regions were amplified from genomic DNA by multiplex PCR. Extracted genomic DNA from each cell subset was distributed evenly across all wells of several immunoSEQ 96-well plates, and each plate was treated as a replicate. For sorted subsets, each replicate PCR was loaded with 200 ng genomic DNA, equivalent to about 30,000 T cell genomes. Purified libraries were measured with a Qubit 3.0 fluorometer, size-checked on a Bioanalyzer 2100, and measured again with the KAPA Library Quantification kit. Every immunoSEQ 96-well plate was sequenced on a dedicated single-read 150-cycle Illumina NextSeq 550 flow cell. As for how the authors treated the data: The immunoSEQ output contained only junctional sequences without quality scores, so filtering could not match that applied to full-length reads. Sequences were annotated with PyIR, a Python wrapper for IgBLAST v1.9, using IMGT germline references to assign V/J genes and CDR3. Reads with weak V/J assignments (E-value above 1e-6), missing CDR3, stop codons, out-of-frame junctions, or ambiguous translated residues were removed. V3J clonotypes were defined as sequences sharing the same inferred V gene, J gene, and CDR3 amino acid sequence. Percentage overlap between repertoires was computed as shared unique clonotypes divided by the size of the smaller repertoire. Repertoire richness was assessed with RTK rarefaction, the Chao1 estimator, and Recon v2.1 estimates of unobserved clonotypes. Generation probabilities were computed with OLGA for all TCRbeta clonotypes obtained by the gDNA method from a few donors. The immuneACCESS repertoire file appears here via TCRdb, limited to in-frame rearrangements. These files lack a portion of the clones; in checked studies, under half of the deficit traces to unresolved V genes, and the cause of the others is not known. Clone size and the V and J calls come from that table; the DNA yielded D and trimming. This sample is represented by hundreds of thousands of clones; about 95% of them were singletons. The ten largest clones add up to over 0.09% of the sample.

CD8 naive samples were CD45RO-negative cells positively selected for CCR7, giving a CD45RA+CCR7+ population that excluded TemRA cells. Healthy HIV-negative adults with no recently reported acute infections or vaccinations were included as donors. All donors were Caucasian adults living in Nashville, Tennessee, USA. Blood was obtained by leukapheresis, after which PBMCs were separated by Ficoll-Histopaque density gradient centrifugation and cryopreserved in liquid nitrogen vapor phase. Analytical flow cytometry was used to check the purity and quantity of every magnetically sorted T cell population. Genomic DNA was isolated from every sorted fraction and measured by UV absorbance on a Nanodrop 2000c. CDR1 and CDR2, looked up from the germline V gene, are SGHDT and YYEEEE. At the junction V is shortened by 4 bases and J by 6 bases, with 10 bases in between. The CDR3 spans 13 residues, from the cysteine through the phenylalanine. The CDR3 DNA has 39 bases and is translated from base 1.

The full study reports these points: Sampling was restricted to blood, and TCR repertoires in tissue are likely to differ from TCR repertoires in blood. Even with the large sequencing depth, rarefaction of the sorted-subset datasets indicated that sequencing was incomplete. The small number of donors limited the genetic and exposure-history diversity represented. Sharing across several donors was observed for around 5% of naive CD4, around 3.5% of naive CD8, 2.3% of memory CD4, and 0.4% of memory CD8 clonotypes. Based on pairwise subsampling, the degree of clonotype sharing among donors was expected to be affected by sequencing depth. Naive subsets generally had larger estimated clonotype richness than memory subsets did. Compared with non-shared clonotypes, clonotypes shared by all four sorted-subset donors had higher generation probabilities.

Sequencing was carried out using naive CD8+ T cells sorted from blood. The cell subset or site label, as the study defines it: CD45RA+CCR7+. The sequence derives from a woman between 25 and 40 years old in good health. The chain employs TRBV5-6 and TRBJ2-2; a weak D assignment points to TRBD1 (6 bases agree). CDR3 loop: CASSVQGSGELFF. Here is the DNA: TGTGCCAGCAGCGTACAGGGCTCCGGGGAGCTGTTTTTT.